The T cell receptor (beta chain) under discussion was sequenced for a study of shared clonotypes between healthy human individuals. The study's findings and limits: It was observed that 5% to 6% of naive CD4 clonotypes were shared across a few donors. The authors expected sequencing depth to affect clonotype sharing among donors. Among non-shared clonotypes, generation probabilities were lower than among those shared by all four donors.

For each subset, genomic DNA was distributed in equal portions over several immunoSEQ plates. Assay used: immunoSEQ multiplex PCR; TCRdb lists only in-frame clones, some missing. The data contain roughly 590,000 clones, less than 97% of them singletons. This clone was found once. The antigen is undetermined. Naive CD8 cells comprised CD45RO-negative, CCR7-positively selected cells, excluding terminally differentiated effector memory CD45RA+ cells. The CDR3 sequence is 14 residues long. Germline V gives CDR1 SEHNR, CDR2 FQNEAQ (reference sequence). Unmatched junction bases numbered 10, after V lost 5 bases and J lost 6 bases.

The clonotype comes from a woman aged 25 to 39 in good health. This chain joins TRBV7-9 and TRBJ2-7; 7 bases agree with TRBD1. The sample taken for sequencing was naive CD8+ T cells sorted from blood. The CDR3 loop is CASSQIKGAGEQYF. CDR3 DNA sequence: TGTGCCAGCAGCCAGATAAAGGGGGCTGGCGAGCAGTACTTC.